These 23 T cell receptor beta chains originate from one sample sequenced in a study of T cell changes during pregnancy in multiple sclerosis. Produced via immunoSEQ multiplex PCR; TCRdb's table is partial and in-frame only. In the table there are tens of thousands of clones, roughly 90% of which are singletons. The sequencing used peripheral blood, collected in the first trimester of pregnancy. All receptors derive from a female donor in good health, enrolled as a control in a pregnancy study.

This chain joins TRBV29-1 and TRBJ1-1; a weak D match, TRBD1 (6 bases). The CDR3 spans 12 residues. CDR1 and CDR2 from the germline V gene are SQVTM and ANQGSEA. Trimming took off 3 bases at V and 9 bases at J, with 14 bases between the two ends. For the CDR3, the DNA is TGCAGCGTTGATTTAGGACAGAGCCAAGCTTTCTTT. It is translated as CSVDLGQSQAFF.

The chain couples TRBV25-1 to TRBJ1-2; D not certain. Trimming took off 3 bases at V and 3 bases at J, with 5 bases between the two ends. Germline V gene data show CDR1 as MGHDK and CDR2 as SYGVNS. This CDR3 spans 12 amino acids. The CDR3 coding sequence is TGTGCCAGCAGTGAGGCAGACTATGGCTACACCTTC. Protein sequence: CASSEADYGYTF.

The chain links TRBV20-1 to TRBJ2-3; 11 bases line up with TRBD2. CDR1 DFQATT and CDR2 SNEGSKA come from the germline V gene (reference sequence). CDR3 length equals 11 residues. V gave up 6 bases and J gave up 15 bases; unmatched junction bases: 8. The CDR3 is CSAILAGGFYF. Written as DNA, the CDR3 is TGCAGTGCCATCCTAGCGGGGGGTTTCTATTTT.

V gene TRBV2 combines with J gene TRBJ2-2, with TRBD2 matching over 9 bases. Germline V gene lookup returns CDR1 SNHLY and CDR2 FYNNEI. CDR3 length: 14 amino acids. Trimming at V came to 6 bases and at J to 5 bases, leaving 4 bases not matched to a gene. For the CDR3, the DNA is TGTGCCAGCAGGCGGGCGGGGGGGACCGGGGAGCTGTTTTTT. It yields the protein CASRRAGGTGELFF.

This chain joins TRBV9 and TRBJ2-3; 8 positions match TRBD2. CDR3 length: 14 amino acids. CDR1 and CDR2 (germline): SGDLS, YYNGEE. With V trimmed by 6 bases and J by 0 bases, 3 bases remained unmatched. Here the CDR3 reads CASNSGVSTDTQYF. CDR3 sequence (DNA): TGTGCCAGCAATAGCGGGGTTAGCACAGATACGCAGTATTTT.

This clone was seen a single time. The sample carries other DNA sequences with the same CDR3. This rearrangement joins TRBV19 to TRBJ1-2, with D possibly TRBD1 on 6 matching bases. Germline V gene lookup returns CDR1 LNHDA and CDR2 SQIVND (reference sequence). Between the trimmed V and J ends, which lost 4 bases and 2 bases, there was a span of 11 bases. This CDR3 is 14 amino acids long. The DNA for the CDR3 is TGTGCCAGTAGTAATGGGGGCAGGAACTATGGCTACACCTTC. Translated, it gives CASSNGGRNYGYTF.

V gene TRBV27 combines with J gene TRBJ2-1, with 7 bases lining up with TRBD1. This CDR3 comprises 16 residues. Germline V gene data show CDR1 as MNHEY and CDR2 as SMNVEV (reference sequence). The V segment lost 0 bases and the J segment 3 bases; nucleotides outside the gene matches: 5. In DNA form, the CDR3 reads TGTGCCAGCAGTTTATCAGGCAGGGGGAACTACAATGAGCAGTTCTTC. Protein sequence: CASSLSGRGNYNEQFF.

This chain connects TRBV7-7 to TRBJ1-4, with D tentatively TRBD1 (5 bases). The germline gives CDR1 SSHAT, CDR2 FNYEAQ (reference sequence). CDR3 length: 16 amino acids. DNA for the CDR3: TGTGCTAGCCCCATTGGGGGGGGGAGGGAACATGAAAAACTGTTTTTT. This codes for CASPIGGGREHEKLFF.

This chain connects TRBV4-1 to TRBJ1-1; no definite D call. Per germline, CDR1 MGHRA and CDR2 YSYEKL. V was pared by 0 bases and J by 1 base, with 9 bases between. The CDR3 contains 15 residues. The CDR3 nucleotides read TGCGCCAGCAGCCAAGAATGGCGGAAGAACACTGAAGCTTTCTTT. Its translation is CASSQEWRKNTEAFF.

The chain joins TRBV15 to TRBJ2-1; 7 bases are shared with TRBD2. Trimming at V came to 7 bases and at J to 9 bases, leaving 9 bases not matched to a gene. The CDR3 extends over 13 amino acids. The germline CDR1 and CDR2 sequences are LNHNV and YYDKDF (reference sequence). In DNA form, the CDR3 reads TGTGCCACCAAATCGTCGGGGGAGGGTGAGCAGTTCTTC. Protein sequence: CATKSSGEGEQFF.

The rearrangement uses TRBV11-2 and TRBJ1-2, with a tentative D call TRBD1 (5 bases). Germline CDR1 is SGHAT and CDR2 is FQNNGV. The CDR3 is made up of 15 amino acids. V lost 1 base to trimming and J lost 8 bases, with 17 bases between them. The CDR3 DNA follows: TGTGCCAGCAGCTTAGTTTCTATGCAGGGAGGCGGCTACACCTTC. This sequence encodes CASSLVSMQGGGYTF.

V gene TRBV6-5 combines with J gene TRBJ2-5; tentative D call: TRBD2 (7 bases). Trimming took 4 bases from V and 3 from J, leaving 15 bases between them. The germline V gene encodes CDR1 MNHEY and CDR2 SVGAGI. This CDR3 spans 15 amino acids. CDR3 in DNA: TGTGCCAGCAGTTGGAGGGGGGGGAGGGAAGAGACCCAGTACTTC. Its translation: CASSWRGGREETQYF.

The chain recombines TRBV7-2 with TRBJ1-2; 7 bases match TRBD1. Germline loops: CDR1 SGHTA, CDR2 FQGNSA. With 5 bases clipped from V and 2 bases from J, the junction kept 5 bases outside the gene matches. The CDR3 totals 14 residues. CDR3: CASSQGQRNYGYTF. The CDR3 region has the DNA TGTGCCAGCAGCCAGGGACAGAGAAACTATGGCTACACCTTC.

This chain uses TRBV7-9 with TRBJ1-1; 8 bases match TRBD1. Trimming at V came to 6 bases and at J to 4 bases, leaving 4 bases not matched to a gene. The CDR3 totals 13 residues. Per the germline V gene, CDR1 is SEHNR and CDR2 is FQNEAQ (reference sequence). Here the CDR3 reads CASRRTGRTEAFF. The CDR3 DNA follows: TGTGCCAGCAGACGGACAGGGCGCACTGAAGCTTTCTTT.

The table lists this clone with a count of one. This sequence joins TRBV15 and TRBJ2-2; D is perhaps TRBD2 (7 bases). Germline V gene lookup returns CDR1 LNHNV and CDR2 YYDKDF (reference sequence). CDR3 length equals 15 residues. Trimming removed 3 bases at V and 6 bases at J, with 14 bases between. The DNA for the CDR3 is TGTGCCACCAGCAGGGGAGGGGGACAATCCGGGGAGCTGTTTTTT. Translated: CATSRGGGQSGELFF.

The chain combines TRBV7-6 with TRBJ1-1; TRBD1 agrees at 8 bases. V dropped 5 bases and J dropped 4; count of bases not matched to a gene: 6. From germline, CDR1 is SGHVS and CDR2 FNYEAQ. The CDR3 runs to 14 residues. The DNA for the CDR3 is TGTGCCAGCAGCCTCAAAACAGGGGGCACTGAAGCTTTCTTT. Encoded protein: CASSLKTGGTEAFF.

This CDR3 is CASSRGGGQGLTSYEQYF. As DNA, the CDR3 is TGCGCCAGCAGCCGAGGTGGCGGACAGGGGTTGACATCCTACGAGCAGTACTTC. This chain links TRBV4-1 with TRBJ2-7; 9 bases fit TRBD1. Germline CDR1 reads MGHRA; CDR2 reads YSYEKL. The V and J ends lost 4 bases and 1 base, in that order; junction bases with no gene match: 14. The CDR3 loop spans 18 amino acids.

The rearrangement links TRBV7-8 to TRBJ1-1; maybe TRBD1 (5 bases). Germline V gives CDR1 SGHVS, CDR2 FQNEAQ. This CDR3 has 14 residues. Trimming took 4 bases from V and 4 from J, leaving 13 bases between them. In DNA, the CDR3 is TGTGCCAGCAGCTCGACTGACAGCGCCACTGAAGCTTTCTTT. Amino acids: CASSSTDSATEAFF.

The chain joins TRBV19 to TRBJ2-2; 12 bases map to TRBD1. This CDR3 contains 16 residues. V gave up 6 bases and J gave up 7 bases; unmatched junction bases: 9. The V gene's germline CDR1 is LNHDA and CDR2 SQIVND (reference sequence). The CDR3 protein is CASRGGQGALGGELFF. For the CDR3, the DNA is TGTGCCAGTAGGGGGGGACAGGGGGCGCTTGGCGGGGAGCTGTTTTTT.

The chain employs TRBV6-5 and TRBJ2-7; 10 bases map to TRBD1. The CDR3 consists of 14 residues. V dropped 5 bases and J dropped 7; count of bases not matched to a gene: 8. Germline V lookup: CDR1 MNHEY, CDR2 SVGAGI. CDR3 bases: TGTGCCAGCAGTGATGACAGGGGGCAAAAAGAGCAGTACTTC. It yields the protein CASSDDRGQKEQYF.

V usage is TRBV6-5 and J usage is TRBJ2-3, with D possibly TRBD2 on 5 matching bases. The germline V gene encodes CDR1 MNHEY and CDR2 SVGAGI. Trimming stripped 2 bases from V and 1 base from J, with 7 bases between. This CDR3 spans 14 amino acids. The chain's CDR3 is CASSYEGGTDTQYF. In DNA form, the CDR3 reads TGTGCCAGCAGTTACGAGGGTGGCACAGATACGCAGTATTTT.

V and J are TRBV7-2 and TRBJ2-5; 11 bases map to TRBD1. CDR3 length equals 16 residues. Unmatched junction bases numbered 7, after V lost 2 bases and J lost 5 bases. In germline, CDR1 is SGHTA, CDR2 FQGNSA. CDR3 residues: CASSLLGTGGWETQYF. Written as DNA, the CDR3 is TGTGCCAGCAGCTTATTAGGGACAGGGGGTTGGGAGACCCAGTACTTC.

V and J are TRBV19 and TRBJ1-1, with 9 bases lining up with TRBD1. Germline loops: CDR1 LNHDA, CDR2 SQIVND (reference sequence). CDR3 size: 16 residues. Trimming cost V 3 bases and J 4 bases; bases outside gene matches: 9. In DNA form, the CDR3 reads TGTGCCAGTAGTATCCTTAACAGGGGGCAGGGCACTGAAGCTTTCTTT. The encoded protein is CASSILNRGQGTEAFF.